The clone carrying this TCR beta chain appeared many times. The data were obtained in a study of neurological immune-mediated disorders. The method for making cDNA was 5'RACE, and it used 10-nucleotide random UMIs. TCRdb re-derived calls from the 5' RACE reads in MiXCR, one entry per CDR3 protein. The sample carries tens of thousands of distinct CDR3 sequences, approximately 5% recorded once. The CDR3 runs 14 residues. The germline CDR1 and CDR2 sequences are SGHNT and YYREEE (reference sequence). V gave up 2 bases and J gave up 0 bases, with 9 bases separating them. The sequencing sample was made of PBMCs. This chain joins TRBV5-4 and TRBJ2-7; no clear D gene. The TCR sequence derives from a woman aged 70-85 years with multiple sclerosis. For the CDR3, the DNA is TGTGCCAGCAGCTTCGACTCCTTCTCCTACGAGCAGTACTTC. Translation gives CASSFDSFSYEQYF.